The entry below describes one T cell receptor (beta chain). CDR1 and CDR2 from the germline V gene are KGHSH and LQKENI. The length of the CDR3 is 14 residues. Trimming removed 3 bases from V and 6 bases from J, with 12 bases in between. TCRdb keeps only in-frame clones here, not all; method: immunoSEQ multiplex PCR. This sample yields 90,000 or so clones, of which around 87% are seen a single time; around 4.5% belongs to the top ten. The record originates from a study of OX40 agonist ivuxolimab in advanced cancers. About the research overall: Mean age about 60 years, range roughly 23 to 79; approximately 80% male.

Systemic immunosuppression or autoimmune disease history was grounds to exclude patients. The sequencing used CD4+ or CD8+ T cells sorted from blood, collected in a trial of the OX40 agonist ivuxolimab. The receptor was derived from an adult with an advanced solid tumor such as melanoma, head and neck, liver or kidney cancer. This chain uses TRBV18 with TRBJ2-1; TRBD1 might be the D (7 bases). The CDR3 here is CASSPAGQRNEQFF. The CDR3 DNA reads TGTGCCAGCTCACCGGCGGGACAGCGCAATGAGCAGTTCTTC.